Presented here are 7 T cell receptor beta chains from one specimen sequenced in a study of identical twins (dated by TCRdb to the mid-2010s). Library construction relied on 5' RACE. These reads were obtained on an Illumina HiSeq 2000. In TCRdb, the public reads were trimmed at Q25 with fastp and aligned with MiXCR, with productive beta chains retained. Under each unique CDR3 protein, matching rows form one entry showing the most common genes and DNA. Recorded for this sample are about 570,000 distinct CDR3 sequences; more than 9% of them occurred a single time. The top ten clones comprise approximately 3.2% of the sample. This sample was shared with a second study, whose subject was yellow fever vaccine responses in identical twins.

The sequenced sample consisted of PBMCs. These receptors were obtained from a woman aged 18 to 35 in good health.

This clonotype was picked up many times. The chain has TRBV27 and TRBJ2-7; TRBD1 aligns across 9 bases. CDR1 and CDR2 (germline): MNHEY, SMNVEV (reference sequence). CDR3 length: 15 amino acids. With V trimmed by 5 bases and J by 6 bases, 11 bases remained unmatched. The CDR3 DNA reads as TGTGCCAGCAGTCCACTGGACAGGGGCGGCGGCGAGCAGTACTTC. Protein: CASSPLDRGGGEQYF.

V and J are TRBV2 and TRBJ2-1; D might be TRBD1 or TRBD2, each matching 5 bases. Trimming took 1 base from V and 1 from J, leaving 8 bases between them. CDR3 size: 15 residues. The germline V gene has CDR1 SNHLY and CDR2 FYNNEI. The chain's CDR3 is CASSEEGRSYNEQFF. CDR3 bases: TGTGCCAGCAGTGAAGAGGGGAGATCCTACAATGAGCAGTTCTTC.

This clonotype was counted many times. The V call is TRBV5-1, the J call TRBJ2-5, with D perhaps being TRBD1 or TRBD2 (6 bases each). V lost 4 bases, J lost 5 bases, and 15 bases lay in between. There are 14 residues in the CDR3. Germline CDR1 is SGHRS and CDR2 is YFSETQ. This CDR3 is CASSHGRTEETQYF. Written as DNA, the CDR3 is TGCGCCAGCAGCCATGGGAGGACAGAGGAGACCCAGTACTTC.

This clonotype was seen at least ten times. V and J are TRBV4-2 and TRBJ2-5; possibly TRBD2 for D (6 bases). Germline CDR1 is LGHNA and CDR2 is YNFKEQ. This CDR3 comprises 15 residues. V dropped 5 bases and J dropped 5 bases, with 18 bases sitting between them. For the CDR3, the DNA is TGTGCCAGCAGCAGAATAGCGGAGATGGGGGAGACCCAGTACTTC. This translates into CASSRIAEMGETQYF.

The chain recombines TRBV6-6 with TRBJ1-4, with D tentatively TRBD1 (6 bases). The CDR3 is made up of 13 amino acids. The germline V and J ends were trimmed by 6 bases and 8 bases, with 13 bases remaining between them. Germline CDR1 reads MNHNY; CDR2 reads SVGAGI (reference sequence). The CDR3: CASRTVGAEKLFF. Written as DNA, the CDR3 is TGTGCCAGCAGGACAGTGGGGGCAGAAAAACTGTTTTTT.

The chain combines TRBV3-1 with TRBJ1-3; no firm D call. This CDR3 region has 15 residues. Trimming removed 10 bases at V and 2 bases at J, with 18 bases between. From germline, CDR1 is LGHDT and CDR2 YNNKEL (reference sequence). In DNA, the CDR3 is TGTGCCACCACCCAAGATCGAGGGACTGGAAACACCATATATTTT. This codes for CATTQDRGTGNTIYF.

This chain connects TRBV11-2 to TRBJ2-1, with 9 bases fitting TRBD2. J lost 5 bases, V lost 5 bases, and 13 bases had no gene match. The germline V gene has CDR1 SGHAT and CDR2 FQNNGV. The CDR3 runs 17 residues. The CDR3 coding sequence is TGTGCCAGCAGCCTGCCCCGGGGGAGGACTAGCGACAATGAGCAGTTCTTC. Amino acids: CASSLPRGRTSDNEQFF.